A selection of T cell receptor beta chains follows, all from one sample in a study of T-cell memory formation after mild COVID-19. TCRdb redid the calling of the 5' RACE reads with MiXCR, one entry per CDR3 protein. The sample holds approximately 560,000 distinct CDR3 sequences; approximately 15% are singletons and the top ten take around 8.1%. The sequencing input was PBMCs or a T cell subset sorted from them (not recorded which). The receptors stem from an adult woman who had mild COVID-19 (a few samples of this study predate the infection). Cell type and time point are not known. The CDR3 runs from the conserved cysteine through the conserved F or W. The D gene is left open where the match is weak. Size is omitted from some rows. Given values are once, few, many or a class for expanded clones.

clone size	D gene	V gene	J gene	CDR3 protein	CDR3 DNA
few	-	TRBV2	TRBJ2-7	CASSESQGRREQYF	TGTGCCAGCAGTGAATCCCAGGGAAGGCGGGAGCAGTACTTC
few	-	TRBV7-2	TRBJ2-1	CASSLGGGREQFF	TGTGCCAGCAGCTTAGGCGGTGGCCGAGAGCAGTTCTTC
-	-	TRBV7-3	TRBJ1-5	CASARGSNQPQHF	TGTGCCAGCGCGCGGGGGAGCAATCAGCCCCAGCATTTT
few	-	TRBV24-1	TRBJ2-1	CATSDLGFSYNEQFF	TGTGCCACCAGTGATTTGGGGTTCTCCTACAATGAGCAGTTCTTC
few	-	TRBV30	TRBJ2-7	CAWSVGYEQYF	TGTGCCTGGAGTGTAGGGTACGAGCAGTACTTC
few	TRBD1	TRBV20-1	TRBJ1-1	CSANPTGATMNTEAFF	TGCAGTGCCAACCCGACAGGGGCGACTATGAACACTGAAGCTTTCTTT
-	-	TRBV24-1	TRBJ2-1	CATSGEGWGNEQFF	TGTGCCACCTCCGGAGAGGGGTGGGGCAATGAGCAGTTCTTC
-	TRBD1	TRBV5-6	TRBJ2-7	CASSLSPAGGGEQYF	TGTGCCAGCAGCTTGTCCCCGGCAGGGGGTGGTGAGCAGTACTTC
-	-	TRBV29-1	TRBJ1-1	CSVGDVVRSDTFF	TGCAGCGTTGGGGACGTTGTGAGAAGCGATACTTTCTTT
many	-	TRBV5-1	TRBJ2-7	CASSSGASYEQYF	TGCGCCAGCAGCTCGGGGGCGTCCTACGAGCAGTACTTC
-	-	TRBV7-2	TRBJ2-7	CASSSDPGPYEQYF	TGTGCCAGCAGCTCAGACCCTGGTCCCTACGAGCAGTACTTC
-	-	TRBV12-3/TRBV12-4	TRBJ1-1	CASRSRPSGVTEAFF	TGTGCCAGCAGGTCCCGTCCTTCAGGGGTCACTGAAGCTTTCTTT
few	TRBD1	TRBV12-3/TRBV12-4	TRBJ1-5	CASSSGGGGQPQHF	TGTGCCAGCAGCTCGGGAGGAGGGGGCCAGCCCCAGCATTTT
few	-	TRBV7-8	TRBJ1-6	CASSLARAGAYNSPLHF	TGTGCCAGCAGCTTAGCCCGGGCAGGGGCGTATAATTCACCCCTCCACTTT
once	TRBD1	TRBV10-3	TRBJ2-1	CATSGTGGLDEQFF	TGTGCCACGTCCGGGACAGGGGGCTTGGATGAGCAGTTCTTC
few	-	TRBV6-5	TRBJ1-1	CASSPGTFTEAFF	TGTGCCAGCAGTCCCGGGACCTTCACTGAAGCTTTCTTT
-	-	TRBV18	TRBJ2-3	CASSPPRARGDTQYF	TGTGCCAGCTCACCACCGCGAGCACGAGGGGATACGCAGTATTTT
-	-	TRBV28	TRBJ1-6	CASMEGSYNSPLHF	TGTGCCAGCATGGAGGGATCCTATAATTCACCCCTCCACTTT
once	TRBD2	TRBV12-3/TRBV12-4	TRBJ2-2	CASSFEGSGRGNTGELFF	TGTGCCAGCAGTTTTGAGGGTAGCGGGAGAGGGAACACCGGGGAGCTGTTTTTT
few	-	TRBV24-1	TRBJ2-3	CATSESFTDTQYF	TGTGCCACCAGTGAGTCTTTCACAGATACGCAGTATTTT
-	-	TRBV30	TRBJ2-7	CAWSEGYAIRYEQYF	TGTGCCTGGAGTGAGGGATACGCAATCCGATACGAGCAGTACTTC
-	TRBD2	TRBV7-9	TRBJ2-1	CASSYLAGSIDEQFF	TGTGCCAGCAGCTACCTAGCGGGGAGTATAGATGAGCAGTTCTTC
few	TRBD2	TRBV20-1	TRBJ2-7	CSAKPGSGAYEQYF	TGCAGTGCAAAACCGGGCAGCGGGGCCTACGAGCAGTACTTC
many	TRBD2	TRBV5-8	TRBJ2-7	CASSYGLAGGDEQYF	TGTGCCAGCAGCTACGGACTAGCGGGAGGAGACGAGCAGTACTTC
many	TRBD1	TRBV7-9	TRBJ2-7	CASSPTGGSYEQYF	TGCGCCAGCAGCCCGACAGGGGGCTCCTACGAGCAGTACTTC
-	-	TRBV7-6	TRBJ2-2	CASSLGEVENTGELFF	TGTGCCAGCAGCTTAGGGGAGGTAGAAAACACCGGGGAGCTGTTTTTT
-	TRBD1	TRBV6-5	TRBJ1-6	CASKDRVESSPLHF	TGTGCCAGCAAGGACAGGGTGGAGAGTTCACCCCTCCACTTT
-	TRBD2	TRBV5-1	TRBJ2-3	CASSDARGLAGTTDTQYF	TGCGCCAGCAGCGACGCCCGAGGACTAGCGGGGACCACAGATACGCAGTATTTT
-	TRBD1	TRBV12-3/TRBV12-4	TRBJ1-1	CASRTGTGGTEAFF	TGTGCCAGCAGAACCGGGACAGGCGGGACTGAAGCTTTCTTT
once	TRBD1	TRBV23-1	TRBJ2-2	CASVPPGQGGGTGELFF	TGCGCCAGCGTTCCTCCCGGACAGGGGGGGGGAACCGGGGAGCTGTTTTTT
-	-	TRBV29-1	TRBJ1-5	CSVGGNGVEAQHF	TGCAGCGTTGGGGGTAACGGGGTCGAAGCCCAGCATTTT
-	-	TRBV24-1	TRBJ2-1	CATSDTRGGSLKNEQFF	TGTGCCACCAGTGACACCCGAGGCGGGTCTCTCAAGAATGAGCAGTTCTTC
-	TRBD2	TRBV6-2/TRBV6-3	TRBJ2-4	CAVRTSGRSNIQYF	TGTGCCGTTAGGACTAGCGGGAGGTCAAACATTCAGTACTTC
few	-	TRBV11-3	TRBJ2-7	CASSLDSGQYF	TGTGCCAGCAGCTTAGACTCCGGGCAGTACTTC
-	-	TRBV20-1	TRBJ2-6	CSAKIGESGANVLTF	TGCAGTGCTAAAATAGGAGAATCTGGGGCCAACGTCCTGACTTTC
-	TRBD2	TRBV12-3/TRBV12-4	TRBJ2-1	CASSRLTGGAYNEQFF	TGTGCCAGCAGTCGGTTGACGGGGGGGGCCTACAATGAGCAGTTCTTC
few	TRBD2	TRBV13	TRBJ2-7	CASSGRLAGAYEQYF	TGTGCCAGCAGCGGCCGGCTAGCGGGAGCCTACGAGCAGTACTTC
few	-	TRBV25-1	TRBJ2-3	CASSESVRGAGDTQYF	TGTGCCAGCAGTGAATCGGTCAGGGGAGCCGGAGATACGCAGTATTTT
-	-	TRBV30	TRBJ1-5	CAWSRGEANNQPQHF	TGTGCCTGGAGTAGAGGCGAGGCCAACAATCAGCCCCAGCATTTT
few	TRBD1	TRBV7-2	TRBJ1-5	CASSLGTGGLPQHF	TGTGCCAGCAGTCTGGGGACAGGCGGACTGCCCCAGCATTTT
many	-	TRBV21-1	TRBJ2-7	CASSKKAQGKSYEQYF	TGTGCCAGCAGCAAAAAGGCACAGGGAAAATCCTACGAGCAGTACTTC
-	TRBD2	TRBV20-1	TRBJ2-5	CSARPSGYQETQYF	TGCAGTGCTCGCCCTAGCGGTTACCAAGAGACCCAGTACTTC
-	-	TRBV30	TRBJ1-2	CAWSVQLSYGYTF	TGTGCCTGGAGTGTACAGCTCTCCTATGGCTACACCTTC
-	TRBD2	TRBV4-3	TRBJ2-2	CASSQDPPQREPGELFF	TGCGCCAGCAGCCAAGATCCCCCCCAGCGGGAGCCCGGGGAGCTGTTTTTT
few	-	TRBV3-1	TRBJ2-7	CASSQGGQRVNEQYF	TGTGCCAGCAGCCAAGGCGGCCAGCGGGTGAACGAGCAGTACTTC